The 13 T cell receptor beta chains below come from one sample, sequenced in a study of shared clonotypes between healthy human individuals (dated by TCRdb to between 2020 and 2021). The library was obtained by the immunoSEQ multiplex PCR assay. TCRdb stores this immuneACCESS table with in-frame sequences only. Part of the clones is absent; in the studies checked, under half of the shortfall reflects unresolved V genes, and no reason is known for the rest. Counted in this sample were under 1,100,000 clones; roughly 80% of them appeared once. 1.4% of the sample comes from the top ten. Sequenced material: memory CD4+ T cells sorted from blood. This specimen's cell subset or site label, interpreted: CD45RA-negative fraction. The source is a man aged 18 to 30 in good health.

With respect to this clone: This probably arose from a read error, given a far larger clone one base away. For the CDR3, the DNA is TGTGCCAGCAGCTTAGACCCTTATAATTCACCCCTCCACTTT. Amino acids: CASSLDPYNSPLHF. V usage is TRBV7-8 and J usage is TRBJ1-6; D unresolved. CDR1 and CDR2 (germline): SGHVS, FQNEAQ. The CDR3 sequence is 14 residues long. With 1 base removed from V and 4 bases from J, the gap between germline ends came to 5 bases.

This chain connects TRBV4-3 to TRBJ2-2; possibly TRBD1 for D (6 bases). The CDR3 sequence is 17 residues long. Trimming took 1 base from V and 1 from J, leaving 13 bases between them. Germline CDR1 reads LGHNA; CDR2 reads YSLEER. This CDR3 is CASSQAPTGQNTGELFF. CDR3 sequence (DNA): TGCGCCAGCAGCCAAGCCCCTACGGGACAGAACACCGGGGAGCTGTTTTTT.

J is TRBJ1-4 and V is TRBV2; TRBD1 is a possible D gene (5 bases). Trimming took off 3 bases at V and 0 bases at J, with 8 bases between the two ends. CDR1 and CDR2 from the germline V gene are SNHLY and FYNNEI. CDR3 size: 15 residues. CDR3 nucleotides: TGTGCCAGCAGTGAGGACAAGGCAACTAATGAAAAACTGTTTTTT. This encodes CASSEDKATNEKLFF.

The chain combines TRBV10-1 with TRBJ2-1; the match to TRBD2 covers 11 bases. Germline CDR1 and CDR2: WNHNN and SYGVQD (reference sequence). This CDR3 region has 17 residues. Unmatched junction bases numbered 10, after V lost 2 bases and J lost 7 bases. CDR3 DNA: TGCGCCAGCAGTGAGGGCCAGGGACTAGCGGTTAATAATGAGCAGTTCTTC. This gives the protein CASSEGQGLAVNNEQFF.

The CDR3 nucleotides read TGCGCCAGCAGCACCGGACCCCGGGAGACCCAGTACTTC. The encoded protein is CASSTGPRETQYF. The chain links TRBV5-1 to TRBJ2-5; D unresolved. The CDR3 has 13 amino acids. V shed 4 bases and J shed 5 bases, with 12 bases lying between them. CDR1 is SGHRS and CDR2 is YFSETQ in the germline V gene. The variable domain in full, completed from reference TRBV5-1 and TRBJ2-5, reads KAGVTQTPRYLIKTRGQQVTLSCSPISGHRSVSWYQQTPGQGLQFLFEYFSETQRNKGNFPGRFSGRQFSNSRSEMNVSTLELGDSALYLCASSTGPRETQYFGPGTRLLVL.

The chain employs TRBV7-2 and TRBJ2-7; no reliable D call. This CDR3 contains 14 residues. The germline V gene has CDR1 SGHTA and CDR2 FQGNSA. V was trimmed by 2 bases and J by 2 bases, leaving 10 bases between them. CDR3 DNA sequence: TGTGCCAGCAGCTTACCTTCCATAACCTACGAGCAGTACTTC. Translation gives CASSLPSITYEQYF.

This clone occurred a few times. This sequence joins TRBV5-1 and TRBJ2-3; 7 bases agree with TRBD1. This CDR3 spans 16 amino acids. CDR1 and CDR2 (germline): SGHRS, YFSETQ. The junction had 9 bases not matched to a gene; V was cut back by 3 bases and J by 2 bases. This chain's CDR3 is CASSSGQAIPTDTQYF. CDR3 coding DNA: TGCGCCAGCAGCTCCGGACAGGCAATACCCACAGATACGCAGTATTTT.

This clone was recorded a few times. The chain employs TRBV2 and TRBJ1-1; no clear D gene. CDR1 SNHLY and CDR2 FYNNEI come from the germline V gene. Between the trimmed V and J ends, which lost 5 bases and 3 bases, there was a span of 7 bases. This CDR3 region has 12 residues. Here the CDR3 reads CASSRTYTEAFF. The CDR3, as DNA: TGTGCCAGCAGTCGGACCTACACTGAAGCTTTCTTT. The variable domain in full, with the rest retrieved from reference TRBV2 and TRBJ1-1, is EPEVTQTPSHQVTQMGQEVILRCVPISNHLYFYWYRQILGQKVEFLVSFYNNEISEKSEIFDDQFSVERPDGSNFTLKIRSTKLEDSAMYFCASSRTYTEAFFGQGTRLTVV.

The chain's CDR3 is CASSLNTDYGYTF. The CDR3 region has the DNA TGTGCCAGCAGCTTGAACACCGACTATGGCTACACCTTC. The chain carries TRBV5-4 and TRBJ1-2; D remains ambiguous. Per the germline V gene, CDR1 is SGHNT and CDR2 is YYREEE (reference sequence). V was pared by 1 base and J by 3 bases, with 7 bases between. This CDR3 comprises 13 residues. Variable domain in full (rest from reference TRBV5-4 and TRBJ1-2): ETGVTQSPTHLIKTRGQQVTLRCSSQSGHNTVSWYQQALGQGPQFIFQYYREEENGRGNFPPRFSGLQFPNYSSELNVNALELDDSALYLCASSLNTDYGYTFGSGTRLTVV.

This clone appeared a single time. The genes are TRBV6-1 and TRBJ2-1; TRBD1 is a possible D gene (5 bases). Trimming took off 5 bases at V and 7 bases at J, with 18 bases between the two ends. The CDR3 extends over 15 amino acids. Per germline, CDR1 MNHNS and CDR2 SASEGT. In DNA form, the CDR3 reads TGTGCCAGCAGTAACGGATTGGCCCACAGGAATGAGCAGTTCTTC. It encodes CASSNGLAHRNEQFF.

This clone was seen a single time. CDR3 bases: TGTGCCAGCAGCACAGAGGGCAGGGGCTTTAGCTCTGGAAACACCATATATTTT. This codes for CASSTEGRGFSSGNTIYF. The V call is TRBV7-9, the J call TRBJ1-3; a weak D match, TRBD1 (6 bases). The CDR3 contains 18 residues. The ends were cut back, 5 bases at V and 0 bases at J, with 20 bases in the middle. The V gene's germline CDR1 is SEHNR and CDR2 FQNEAQ (reference sequence). Combining the CDR3 with reference TRBV7-9 and TRBJ1-3 gives the whole variable domain DTGVSQNPRHKITKRGQNVTFRCDPISEHNRLYWYRQTLGQGPEFLTYFQNEAQLEKSRLLSDRFSAERPKGSFSTLEIQRTEQGDSAMYLCASSTEGRGFSSGNTIYFGEGSWLTVV.

The V call is TRBV18, the J call TRBJ2-5, with TRBD2 as a possible D gene (6 bases). This CDR3 is 14 amino acids long. Germline V lookup: CDR1 KGHSH, CDR2 LQKENI. The germline V and J ends were trimmed by 5 bases and 0 bases, with 10 bases remaining between them. The DNA of the CDR3 is TGTGCCAGCTCATTGGGACTGAACCAAGAGACCCAGTACTTC. Translating gives CASSLGLNQETQYF.

The J gene is TRBJ1-1, the V gene TRBV2; the D is unclear. Trimming removed 6 bases at V and 2 bases at J, with 13 bases between. Germline assignment: CDR1 SNHLY and CDR2 FYNNEI. The CDR3 sequence is 14 residues long. CDR3 residues: CASSLGNSNTEAFF. The CDR3 DNA reads TGTGCCAGCAGCCTAGGGAACAGCAACACTGAAGCTTTCTTT.